This section outlines one TCR beta chain sequence together with its context. Its antigen is not identified. The authors made TCR beta cDNA libraries by 5'RACE template switching. This switching added a universal primer site and UMIs. From the 5' RACE reads, TCRdb lists one entry per CDR3 protein and no DNA. The repertoire table contains 400,000 to 550,000 distinct CDR3 sequences. This sample stems from a study of T cells expressing NK-cell markers. Whole-study context: According to the study, TCR beta repertoires originated from sorted CD3+CD56+NKG2C+, CD3+CD56+NKG2C- and CD3+CD56-NKG2C+ T cells.

Points from the study as a whole: More than five donors showed dominant NKG2C+ clonotypes comprising about 1.0-7.5% of their CD8+ T cells.

Germline values: CDR1 LGHNA, CDR2 YSLEER. The length of the CDR3 is 17 residues. The receptor was isolated from a woman between 18 and 69 years old in good health. Sequences were obtained from blood T cells: a sorted CD56 or NKG2C T cell subset, CD4+ or CD8+ T cells, or bulk PBMC T cells (not recorded which). The chain recombines TRBV4-3 with TRBJ2-1; TCRdb's D gene call, TRBD2, goes unchecked for lack of DNA. The CDR3 reads CASSQDAGGYSYNEQFF.